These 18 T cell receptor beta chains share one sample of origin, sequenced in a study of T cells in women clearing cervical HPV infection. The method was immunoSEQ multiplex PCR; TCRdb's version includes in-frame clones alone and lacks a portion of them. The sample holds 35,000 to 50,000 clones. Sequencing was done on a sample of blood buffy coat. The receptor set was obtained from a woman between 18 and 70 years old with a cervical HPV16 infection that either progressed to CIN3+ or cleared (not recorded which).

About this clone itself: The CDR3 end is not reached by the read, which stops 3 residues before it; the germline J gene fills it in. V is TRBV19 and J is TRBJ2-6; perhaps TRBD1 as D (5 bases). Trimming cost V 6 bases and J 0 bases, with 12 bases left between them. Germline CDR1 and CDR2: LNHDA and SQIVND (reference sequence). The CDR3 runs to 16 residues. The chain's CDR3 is CASRSQGYSGANVLTF. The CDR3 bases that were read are TGTGCCAGTAGAAGTCAGGGCTACTCTGGGGCCAACGTC.

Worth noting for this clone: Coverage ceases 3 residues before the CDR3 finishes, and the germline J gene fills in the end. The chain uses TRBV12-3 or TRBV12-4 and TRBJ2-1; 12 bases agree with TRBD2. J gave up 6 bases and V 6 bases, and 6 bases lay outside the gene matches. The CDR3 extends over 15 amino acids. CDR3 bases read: TGTGCCAGCAGGACACTAGCGGGGGGAACCAATGAG. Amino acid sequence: CASRTLAGGTNE. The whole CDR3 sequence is CASRTLAGGTNEQFF.

The CDR3 is CAWSVLDAAGYTF. CDR3 bases read: TGTGCCTGGAGTGTACTCGATGCCGCTGGC. The chain links TRBV30 to TRBJ1-2; D is unclear. The read falls 3 residues short of the CDR3 end, and the missing part is taken from the germline J gene. CDR3 length: 13 residues. Trimming pared 0 bases from V and 7 bases from J, leaving 12 bases between. Germline-derived CDR1 and CDR2 are GTSNPN and SVGIG (reference sequence).

CDR3 loop: CASSKTGYEQYF. The CDR3 bases that were read are TGTGCCAGCAGCAAGACAGGCTACGAG. This chain links TRBV5-5 with TRBJ2-7; a weak D match, TRBD1 (6 bases). The CDR3 extends 3 residues past the end of the read, so its final part is completed from the germline J gene. The CDR3 contains 12 residues. V lost 4 bases and J 3 bases, leaving 8 bases between the germline ends. Germline V gene sequence: CDR1 SGHKS, CDR2 YYEKEE (reference sequence).

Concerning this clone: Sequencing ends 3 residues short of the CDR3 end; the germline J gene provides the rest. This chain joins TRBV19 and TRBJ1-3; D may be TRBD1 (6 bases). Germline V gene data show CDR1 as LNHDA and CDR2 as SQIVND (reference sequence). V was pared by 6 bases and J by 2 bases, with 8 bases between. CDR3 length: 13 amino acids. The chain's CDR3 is CASRQGAGNTIYF. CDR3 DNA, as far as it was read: TGTGCCAGTAGACAGGGAGCTGGAAACACC.

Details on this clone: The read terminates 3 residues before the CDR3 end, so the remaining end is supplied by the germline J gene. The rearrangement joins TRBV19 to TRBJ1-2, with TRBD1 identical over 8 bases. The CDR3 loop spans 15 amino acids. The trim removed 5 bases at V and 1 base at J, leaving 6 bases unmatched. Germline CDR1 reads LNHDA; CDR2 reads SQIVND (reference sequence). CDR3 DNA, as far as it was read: TGTGCCAGTAGTTTCGCGGGACAGGTTAACTATGGC. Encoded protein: CASSFAGQVNYG. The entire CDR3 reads CASSFAGQVNYGYTF.

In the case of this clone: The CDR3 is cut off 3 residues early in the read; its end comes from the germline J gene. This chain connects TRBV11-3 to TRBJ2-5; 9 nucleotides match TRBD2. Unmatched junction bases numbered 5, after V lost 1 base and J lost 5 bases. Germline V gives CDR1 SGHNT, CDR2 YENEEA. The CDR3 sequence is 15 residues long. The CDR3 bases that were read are TGTGCCAGCAGCTTAGGGCGGGGGGGCGTTGAGACC. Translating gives CASSLGRGGVET. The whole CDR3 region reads CASSLGRGGVETQYF.

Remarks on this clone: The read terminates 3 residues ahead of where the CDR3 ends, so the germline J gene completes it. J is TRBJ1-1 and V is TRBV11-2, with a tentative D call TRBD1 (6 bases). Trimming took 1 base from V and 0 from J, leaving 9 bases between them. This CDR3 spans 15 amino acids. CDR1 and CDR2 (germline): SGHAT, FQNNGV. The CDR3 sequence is CASSLGGLMNTEAFF. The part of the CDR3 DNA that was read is TGTGCCAGCAGCTTAGGGGGGCTAATGAACACTGAA.

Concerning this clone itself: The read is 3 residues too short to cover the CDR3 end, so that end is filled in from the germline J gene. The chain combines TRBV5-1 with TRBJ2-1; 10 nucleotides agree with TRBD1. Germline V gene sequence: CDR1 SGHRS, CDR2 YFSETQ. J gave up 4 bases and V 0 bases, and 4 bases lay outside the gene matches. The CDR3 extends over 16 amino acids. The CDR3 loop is CASSLAGTGEYNEQFF. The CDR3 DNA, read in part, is TGCGCCAGCAGCTTGGCGGGGACAGGGGAATACAATGAG.

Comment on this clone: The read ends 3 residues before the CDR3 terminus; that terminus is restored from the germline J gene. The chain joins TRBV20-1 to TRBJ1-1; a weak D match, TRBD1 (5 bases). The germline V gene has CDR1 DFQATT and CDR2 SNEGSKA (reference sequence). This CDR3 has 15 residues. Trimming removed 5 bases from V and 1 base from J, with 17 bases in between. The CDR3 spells CSAFTGQGGNTEAFF. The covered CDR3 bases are TGCAGTGCTTTCACCGGGCAGGGTGGGAACACTGAA.

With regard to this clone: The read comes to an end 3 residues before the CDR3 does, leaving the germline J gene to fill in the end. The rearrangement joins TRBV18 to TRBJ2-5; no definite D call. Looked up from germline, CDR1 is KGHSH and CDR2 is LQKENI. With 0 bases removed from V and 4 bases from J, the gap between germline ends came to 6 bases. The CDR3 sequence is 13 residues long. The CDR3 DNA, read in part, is TGTGCCAGCTCACCACCAAGCGTAGAGACC. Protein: CASSPPSVET. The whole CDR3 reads CASSPPSVETQYF.

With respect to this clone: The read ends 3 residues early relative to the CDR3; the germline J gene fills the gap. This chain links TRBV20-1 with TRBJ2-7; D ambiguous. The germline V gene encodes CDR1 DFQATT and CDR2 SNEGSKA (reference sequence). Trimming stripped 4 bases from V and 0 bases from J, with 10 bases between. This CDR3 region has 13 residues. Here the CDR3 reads CSAKSQSSYEQYF. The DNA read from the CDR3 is TGCAGTGCTAAGAGTCAGAGCTCCTACGAG.

CDR3 DNA, as far as it was read: TGCAGTGCTCTAAGGTCAACAGGGAGGAATCAGCCC. It encodes CSALRSTGRNQP. The CDR3 in its entirety is CSALRSTGRNQPQHF. V usage is TRBV20-1 and J usage is TRBJ1-5, with D perhaps TRBD1 (6 bases). The DNA ends 3 residues before the CDR3 does, and the rest of the CDR3 is filled in from the germline J gene. This CDR3 is built from 15 residues. Trimming removed 5 bases at V and 4 bases at J, with 18 bases between. CDR1 DFQATT and CDR2 SNEGSKA come from the germline V gene (reference sequence).

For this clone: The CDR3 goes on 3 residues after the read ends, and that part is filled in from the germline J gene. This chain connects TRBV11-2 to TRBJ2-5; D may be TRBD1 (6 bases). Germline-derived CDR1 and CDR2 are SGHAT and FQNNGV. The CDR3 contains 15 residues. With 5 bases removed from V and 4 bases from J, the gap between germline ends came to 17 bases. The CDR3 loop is CASSEARSRGETQYF. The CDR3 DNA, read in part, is TGTGCCAGCAGCGAGGCGCGGTCCAGGGGAGAGACC.

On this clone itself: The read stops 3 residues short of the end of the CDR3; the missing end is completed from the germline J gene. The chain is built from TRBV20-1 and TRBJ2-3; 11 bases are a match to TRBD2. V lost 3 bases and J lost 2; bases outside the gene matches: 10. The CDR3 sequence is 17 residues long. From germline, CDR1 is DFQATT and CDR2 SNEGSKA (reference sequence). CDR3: CSASAGLAGGATDTQYF. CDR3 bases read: TGCAGTGCTAGCGCGGGGCTAGCGGGAGGAGCCACAGATACG.

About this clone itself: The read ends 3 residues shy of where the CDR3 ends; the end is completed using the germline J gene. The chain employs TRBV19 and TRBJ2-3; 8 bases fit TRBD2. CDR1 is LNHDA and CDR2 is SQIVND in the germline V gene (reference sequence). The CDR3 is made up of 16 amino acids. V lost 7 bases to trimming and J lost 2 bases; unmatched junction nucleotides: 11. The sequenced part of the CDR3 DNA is TGTGCCAGTACCACAGCGGCGGGGGGACACACAGATACG. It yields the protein CASTTAAGGHTDT. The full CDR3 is CASTTAAGGHTDTQYF.

The DNA read from the CDR3 is TGCAGTGCTAGAGATTCGGCGGGTTCACCC. It specifies CSARDSAGSP. The whole CDR3 sequence is CSARDSAGSPLHF. This sequence joins TRBV20-1 and TRBJ1-6, with D unclear. The read halts 3 residues ahead of the CDR3 end, with the missing end drawn from the germline J gene. The germline V gene has CDR1 DFQATT and CDR2 SNEGSKA (reference sequence). The CDR3 contains 13 residues. Trimming shortened V by 0 bases and J by 9 bases, and 9 bases separated the two germline ends.

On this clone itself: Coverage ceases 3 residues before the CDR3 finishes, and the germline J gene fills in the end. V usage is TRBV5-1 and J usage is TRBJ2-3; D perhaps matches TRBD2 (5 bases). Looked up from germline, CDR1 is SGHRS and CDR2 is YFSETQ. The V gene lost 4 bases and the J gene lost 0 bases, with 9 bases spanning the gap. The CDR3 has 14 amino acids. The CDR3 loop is CASSPRTSTDTQYF. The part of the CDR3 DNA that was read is TGCGCCAGCAGCCCCCGGACTAGCACAGATACG.